This passage covers 18 T cell receptor beta chains from one sample sequenced in a study of blood T cell repertoires in COVID-19. The data were produced by immunoSEQ multiplex PCR, yet TCRdb's version contains in-frame clones alone and is incomplete. Among roughly 160,000 clones listed, about 85% were seen once. Sequencing was performed on peripheral blood. The receptors were gathered from a man in his forties with acute or convalescent COVID-19.

The chain links TRBV6-2 or TRBV6-3 to TRBJ1-1; D ambiguous. The V and J ends lost 5 bases and 4 bases respectively, with 5 bases between them. CDR3 length: 11 amino acids. Germline CDR1 is MNHEY and CDR2 is SVGEGT. DNA of the CDR3: TGTGCCAGCAGTCTGAGCACTGAAGCTTTCTTT. Amino acid sequence: CASSLSTEAFF.

The chain combines TRBV5-5 with TRBJ1-2; D might be TRBD1 (5 bases). The V gene's germline CDR1 is SGHKS and CDR2 YYEKEE (reference sequence). There are 16 residues in the CDR3. V dropped 4 bases and J dropped 4 bases, with 20 bases sitting between them. This chain's CDR3 is CASSDLEGLGLYGYTF. The CDR3 DNA follows: TGTGCCAGCAGCGACCTGGAGGGACTCGGACTCTATGGCTACACCTTC.

The chain has TRBV19 and TRBJ2-3, with D maybe TRBD2 (6 bases). Trimming took 7 bases from V and 2 from J, leaving 19 bases between them. This CDR3 comprises 16 residues. Germline V CDR1 and CDR2: LNHDA, SQIVND (reference sequence). The CDR3 DNA follows: TGTGCCAGTATGGATCTTAGGGGAGGACCCACAGATACGCAGTATTTT. This translates into CASMDLRGGPTDTQYF. Complete variable domain (other parts from reference TRBV19 and TRBJ2-3): DGGITQSPKYLFRKEGQNVTLSCEQNLNHDAMYWYRQDPGQGLRLIYYSQIVNDFQKGDIAEGYSVSREKKESFPLTVTSAQKNPTAFYLCASMDLRGGPTDTQYFGPGTRLTVL.

The V call is TRBV5-1, the J call TRBJ2-7, with D maybe TRBD1 (6 bases). Germline V CDR1 and CDR2: SGHRS, YFSETQ. V lost 5 bases, J lost 0 bases, and 12 bases lay in between. The CDR3 covers 14 residues. Written as DNA, the CDR3 is TGCGCCAGCAGACAGGGACCAAGCTCCTACGAGCAGTACTTC. As protein: CASRQGPSSYEQYF.

This clone was detected only once. The chain employs TRBV7-9 and TRBJ2-2; TRBD2 is a possible D gene (6 bases). This CDR3 has 12 amino acids. CDR1 and CDR2 (germline): SEHNR, FQNEAQ (reference sequence). The V and J ends lost 11 bases and 11 bases respectively, with 18 bases between them. DNA for the CDR3: TGTGCCGCTAGCGTGGCAGGGAAAGAGCTGTTTTTT. It yields the protein CAASVAGKELFF.

The CDR3 DNA reads as TGTGCCAGCAGTTTACTAGCGGGGTCCGAAGAGACCCAGTACTTC. This encodes CASSLLAGSEETQYF. The chain couples TRBV7-9 to TRBJ2-5; 10 bases are a match to TRBD2. V lost 6 bases and J lost 3; bases outside the gene matches: 7. CDR3 length equals 15 residues. Germline CDR1 and CDR2: SEHNR and FQNEAQ (reference sequence).

The chain links TRBV5-1 to TRBJ2-3; D ambiguous. There are 15 residues in the CDR3. V lost 0 bases to trimming and J lost 5 bases, with 13 bases between them. In germline, CDR1 is SGHRS, CDR2 YFSETQ. The CDR3 bases are TGCGCCAGCAGCTTGGAGCGCCCCTTCCGAGATACGCAGTATTTT. This encodes CASSLERPFRDTQYF. Filled out from reference TRBV5-1 and TRBJ2-3, the complete variable domain reads KAGVTQTPRYLIKTRGQQVTLSCSPISGHRSVSWYQQTPGQGLQFLFEYFSETQRNKGNFPGRFSGRQFSNSRSEMNVSTLELGDSALYLCASSLERPFRDTQYFGPGTRLTVL.

The V call is TRBV7-2, the J call TRBJ1-5, with D possibly being TRBD1 (5 bases). CDR1 SGHTA and CDR2 FQGNSA come from the germline V gene. The ends were cut back, 3 bases at V and 6 bases at J, with 9 bases in the middle. This CDR3 contains 13 residues. CDR3 region: CASSFSGIQPQHF. The CDR3 DNA follows: TGTGCCAGCAGCTTCTCAGGGATTCAGCCCCAGCATTTT.

The chain recombines TRBV5-1 with TRBJ1-2; 10 bases line up with TRBD1. The CDR3 contains 17 residues. Germline V gene lookup returns CDR1 SGHRS and CDR2 YFSETQ. V was clipped by 2 bases and J by 8 bases; unmatched bases: 15. CDR3 DNA sequence: TGCGCCAGCAGCTTAAACCTTCGGGGACAGGGGAATTCAGGCTACACCTTC. Amino acid sequence: CASSLNLRGQGNSGYTF.

The chain carries TRBV4-1 and TRBJ2-5; 8 nucleotides agree with TRBD2. This CDR3 spans 13 amino acids. Unmatched junction bases numbered 4, after V lost 3 bases and J lost 7 bases. Germline loops: CDR1 MGHRA, CDR2 YSYEKL. CDR3 residues: CASSHVREGTQYF. The CDR3 bases are TGCGCCAGCAGCCACGTCCGGGAGGGGACCCAGTACTTC.

This clone was observed a few times. This sequence joins TRBV11-3 and TRBJ1-1, with no clear D. The CDR3 totals 12 residues. V was trimmed by 5 bases and J by 1 base, leaving 5 bases between them. Germline CDR1 SGHNT, CDR2 YENEEA. The chain's CDR3 is CASSQQNTEAFF. CDR3 DNA sequence: TGTGCCAGCAGCCAACAGAACACTGAAGCTTTCTTT.

This rearrangement joins TRBV5-5 to TRBJ2-7; 9 nucleotides align to TRBD2. This CDR3 has 15 amino acids. The trim removed 1 base at V and 3 bases at J, leaving 5 bases unmatched. Germline CDR1 and CDR2: SGHKS and YYEKEE (reference sequence). Here the CDR3 DNA reads TGTGCCAGCAGCTTGATTAGCGGGAGCTACTACGAGCAGTACTTC. Translated, it gives CASSLISGSYYEQYF.

The chain employs TRBV14 and TRBJ1-4; 9 bases align to TRBD1. V dropped 4 bases and J dropped 5; count of bases not matched to a gene: 5. This CDR3 contains 15 residues. Germline V gene sequence: CDR1 SGHDN, CDR2 FVKESK. In DNA form, the CDR3 reads TGTGCCAGCAGCCGGTTCGGGACAGGGAATGAAAAACTGTTTTTT. Its protein product is CASSRFGTGNEKLFF.

This clone appeared a few times. The genes are TRBV19 and TRBJ1-2; 9 nucleotides match TRBD1. With V trimmed by 6 bases and J by 2 bases, 4 bases remained unmatched. This CDR3 region has 14 residues. The germline V gene encodes CDR1 LNHDA and CDR2 SQIVND (reference sequence). The CDR3 loop is CASRGTGSNYGYTF. CDR3 bases: TGTGCCAGTAGAGGGACAGGGAGCAACTATGGCTACACCTTC.

This clone was seen a few times. Here the CDR3 DNA reads TGTGCCAGCAGCCCCGGTGTCGGGGGGACTACTGGCTACACCTTC. Protein sequence: CASSPGVGGTTGYTF. The gene calls are TRBV14 and TRBJ1-2; D possibly corresponds to TRBD1 (5 bases). V shed 4 bases and J shed 7 bases, with 19 bases lying between them. Germline CDR1 is SGHDN and CDR2 is FVKESK. The CDR3 totals 15 residues.

CDR3 in DNA: TGTGCCAGCAGTTGGACAGGGGGCGGTGTGGGTGGCTACACCTTC. Protein product: CASSWTGGGVGGYTF. This chain joins TRBV28 and TRBJ1-2; 11 positions agree with TRBD1. Looked up from germline, CDR1 is MDHEN and CDR2 is SYDVKM. V shed 4 bases, J shed 7 bases, and the junction held 8 bases outside the gene matches. This CDR3 is built from 15 residues.

V usage is TRBV18 and J usage is TRBJ1-4, with D uncertain. V gave up 6 bases and J gave up 7 bases, with 27 bases separating them. This CDR3 comprises 18 residues. Germline CDR1 is KGHSH and CDR2 is LQKENI. CDR3 sequence: CASSPATASTLAGEKLFF. CDR3 coding DNA: TGTGCCAGCTCCCCCGCCACCGCCTCGACGCTTGCGGGTGAAAAACTGTTTTTT.

The V gene is TRBV10-3, the J gene TRBJ1-2; no firm D call. Germline CDR1 is ENHRY and CDR2 is SYGVKD. V was pared by 0 bases and J by 3 bases, with 8 bases between. The CDR3 loop spans 14 amino acids. CDR3 nucleotides: TGTGCCATCAGTGAGTCGGAGAGATACTATGGCTACACCTTC. This gives the protein CAISESERYYGYTF.